The T cell receptor (beta chain) under discussion was sequenced for a study of cytomegalovirus exposure and HLA in healthy donors. Broader study findings: According to the study, 150 to 200 TCR beta chains were cytomegalovirus-associated.

Unrecorded immune exposure was likely among donors, who were nominally healthy when sampled. This PCR relied on a set of 60 Vbeta primers and 13 Jbeta primers. This table comes from immunoSEQ multiplex PCR, and its TCRdb copy is limited to in-frame clones, with some not included. The sample has fewer than 200,000 clones, around 69% seen once. Of note for this clone: Its cognate antigen is unknown.

Trimming removed 1 base from V and 4 bases from J, with 7 bases in between. Germline V gene lookup returns CDR1 LGHNA and CDR2 YSLEER. The CDR3 runs 14 residues. The sample taken for sequencing was PBMCs. J is TRBJ2-2 and V is TRBV4-3; TRBD2 is a possible D gene (5 bases). This receptor was taken from a man in his sixties in good health and CMV-seronegative. The CDR3 reads CASSQGSATGELFF. CDR3 bases: TGCGCCAGCAGCCAAGGTAGCGCCACCGGGGAGCTGTTTTTT.